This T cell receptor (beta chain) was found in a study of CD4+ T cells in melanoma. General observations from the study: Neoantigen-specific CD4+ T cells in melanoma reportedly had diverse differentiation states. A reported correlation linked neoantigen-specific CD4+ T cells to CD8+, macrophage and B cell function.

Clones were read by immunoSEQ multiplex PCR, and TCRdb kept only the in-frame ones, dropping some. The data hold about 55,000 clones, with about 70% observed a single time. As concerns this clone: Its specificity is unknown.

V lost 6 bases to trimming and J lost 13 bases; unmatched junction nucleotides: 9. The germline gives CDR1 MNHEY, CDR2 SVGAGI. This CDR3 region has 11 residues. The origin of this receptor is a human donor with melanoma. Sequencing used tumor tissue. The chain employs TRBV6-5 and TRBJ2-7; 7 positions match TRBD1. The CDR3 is CASSRPGQLYF. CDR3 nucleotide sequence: TGTGCCAGCAGCAGACCGGGACAGCTATACTTC.